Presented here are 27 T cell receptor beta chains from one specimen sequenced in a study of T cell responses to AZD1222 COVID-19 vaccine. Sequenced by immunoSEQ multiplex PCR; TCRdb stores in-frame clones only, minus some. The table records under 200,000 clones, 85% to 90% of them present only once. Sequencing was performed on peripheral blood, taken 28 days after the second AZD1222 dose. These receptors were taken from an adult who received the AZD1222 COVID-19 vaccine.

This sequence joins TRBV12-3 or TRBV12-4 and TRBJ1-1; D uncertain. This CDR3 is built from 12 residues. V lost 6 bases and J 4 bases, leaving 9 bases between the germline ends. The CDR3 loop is CASSSTATEAFF. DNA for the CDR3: TGTGCCAGCAGCTCCACAGCCACTGAAGCTTTCTTT.

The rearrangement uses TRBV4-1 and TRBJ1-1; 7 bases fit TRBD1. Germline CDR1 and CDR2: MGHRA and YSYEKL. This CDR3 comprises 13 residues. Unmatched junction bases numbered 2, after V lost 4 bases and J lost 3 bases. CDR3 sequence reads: CASSLGQDTEAFF. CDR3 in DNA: TGCGCCAGCAGCCTAGGACAGGACACTGAAGCTTTCTTT.

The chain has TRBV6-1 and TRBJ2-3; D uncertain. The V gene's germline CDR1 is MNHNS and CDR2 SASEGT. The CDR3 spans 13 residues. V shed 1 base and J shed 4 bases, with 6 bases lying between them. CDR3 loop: CASSEGPSDTQYF. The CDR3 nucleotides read TGTGCCAGCAGTGAAGGTCCCTCAGATACGCAGTATTTT.

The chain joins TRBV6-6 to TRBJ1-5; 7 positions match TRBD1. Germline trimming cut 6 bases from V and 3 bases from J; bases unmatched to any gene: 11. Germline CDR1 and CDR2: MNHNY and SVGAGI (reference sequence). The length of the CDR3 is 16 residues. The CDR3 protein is CASRGENRGDNQPQHF. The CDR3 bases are TGTGCCAGCAGAGGCGAAAACAGGGGCGACAATCAGCCCCAGCATTTT.

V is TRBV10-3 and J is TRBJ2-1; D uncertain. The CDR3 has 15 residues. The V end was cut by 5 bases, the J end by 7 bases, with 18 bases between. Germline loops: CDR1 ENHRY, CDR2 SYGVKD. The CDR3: CAISKEHLGPNEQFF. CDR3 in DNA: TGTGCCATCAGTAAGGAGCATCTCGGGCCAAATGAGCAGTTCTTC.

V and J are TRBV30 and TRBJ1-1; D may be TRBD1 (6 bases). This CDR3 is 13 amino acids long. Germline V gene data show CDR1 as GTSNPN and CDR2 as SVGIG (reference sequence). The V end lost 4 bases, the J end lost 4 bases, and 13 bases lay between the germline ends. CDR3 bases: TGTGCCTGGACGGTCAGGGGTGGCACTGAAGCTTTCTTT. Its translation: CAWTVRGGTEAFF.

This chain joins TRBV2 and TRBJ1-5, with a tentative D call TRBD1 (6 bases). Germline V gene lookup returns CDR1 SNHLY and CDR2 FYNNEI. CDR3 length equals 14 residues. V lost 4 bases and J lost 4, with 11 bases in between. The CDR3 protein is CASSASQGNQPQHF. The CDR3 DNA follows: TGTGCCAGCAGTGCGTCGCAGGGGAATCAGCCCCAGCATTTT.

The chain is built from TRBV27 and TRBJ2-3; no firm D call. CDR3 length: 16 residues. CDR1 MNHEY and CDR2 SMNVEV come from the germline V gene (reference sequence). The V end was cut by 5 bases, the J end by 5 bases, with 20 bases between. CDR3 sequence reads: CASSLLLGWPQDTQYF. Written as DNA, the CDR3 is TGTGCCAGCAGTCTTCTCCTAGGGTGGCCACAAGATACGCAGTATTTT.

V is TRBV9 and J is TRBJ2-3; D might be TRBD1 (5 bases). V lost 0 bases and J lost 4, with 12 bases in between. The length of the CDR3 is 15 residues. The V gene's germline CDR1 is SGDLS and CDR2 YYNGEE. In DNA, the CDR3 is TGTGCCAGCAGCGTAGGTGTGGGGCCAGCAGATACGCAGTATTTT. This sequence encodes CASSVGVGPADTQYF.

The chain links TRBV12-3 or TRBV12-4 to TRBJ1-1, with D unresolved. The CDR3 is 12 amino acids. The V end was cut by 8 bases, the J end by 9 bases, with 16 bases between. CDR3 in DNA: TGTGCCAGCCAGTTGGGCGTTTTTAAAGCTTTCTTT. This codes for CASQLGVFKAFF.

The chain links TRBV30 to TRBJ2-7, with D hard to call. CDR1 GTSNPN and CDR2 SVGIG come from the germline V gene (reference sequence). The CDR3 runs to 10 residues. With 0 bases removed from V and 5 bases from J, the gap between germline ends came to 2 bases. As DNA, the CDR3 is TGTGCCTGGAGTGTGAACGAGCAGTACTTC. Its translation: CAWSVNEQYF.

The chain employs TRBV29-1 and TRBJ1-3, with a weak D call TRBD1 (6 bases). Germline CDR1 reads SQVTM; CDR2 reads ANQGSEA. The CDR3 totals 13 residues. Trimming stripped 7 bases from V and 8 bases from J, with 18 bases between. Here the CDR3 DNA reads TGCAGCGCCGAAGGGGGTCAGGAGGACACCATATATTTT. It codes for CSAEGGQEDTIYF.

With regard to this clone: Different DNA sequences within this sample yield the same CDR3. CDR3 loop: CASSSPGQGSYEQYF. The CDR3, as DNA: TGTGCCAGCAGTTCCCCAGGACAGGGATCCTACGAGCAGTACTTC. The chain employs TRBV27 and TRBJ2-7, with 8 positions matching TRBD1. With V trimmed by 4 bases and J by 1 base, 6 bases remained unmatched. This CDR3 is built from 15 residues. The germline V gene encodes CDR1 MNHEY and CDR2 SMNVEV (reference sequence).

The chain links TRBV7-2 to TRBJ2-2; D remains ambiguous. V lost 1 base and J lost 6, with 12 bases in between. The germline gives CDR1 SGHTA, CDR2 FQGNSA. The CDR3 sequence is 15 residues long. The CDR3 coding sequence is TGTGCCAGCAGCTTAGACAGTAGTGGTTCCGGGGAGCTGTTTTTT. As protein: CASSLDSSGSGELFF.

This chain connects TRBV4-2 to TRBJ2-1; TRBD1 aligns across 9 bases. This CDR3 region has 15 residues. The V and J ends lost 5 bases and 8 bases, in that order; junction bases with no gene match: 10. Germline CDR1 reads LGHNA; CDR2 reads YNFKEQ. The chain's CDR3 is CASSAPGQGVDEQFF. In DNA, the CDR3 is TGTGCCAGCAGCGCCCCGGGACAGGGAGTGGATGAGCAGTTCTTC.

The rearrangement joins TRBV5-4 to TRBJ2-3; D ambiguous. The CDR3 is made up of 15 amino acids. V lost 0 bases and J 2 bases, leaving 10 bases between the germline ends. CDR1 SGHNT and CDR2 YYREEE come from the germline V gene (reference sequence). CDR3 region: CASSLEGWATDTQYF. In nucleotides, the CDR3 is TGTGCCAGCAGCTTGGAAGGTTGGGCCACAGATACGCAGTATTTT.

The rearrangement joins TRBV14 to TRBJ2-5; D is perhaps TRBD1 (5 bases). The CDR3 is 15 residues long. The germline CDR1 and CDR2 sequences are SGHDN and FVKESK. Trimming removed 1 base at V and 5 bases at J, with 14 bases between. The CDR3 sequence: CASSQAIRVIETQYF. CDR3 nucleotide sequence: TGTGCCAGCAGCCAAGCGATCAGGGTGATTGAGACCCAGTACTTC.

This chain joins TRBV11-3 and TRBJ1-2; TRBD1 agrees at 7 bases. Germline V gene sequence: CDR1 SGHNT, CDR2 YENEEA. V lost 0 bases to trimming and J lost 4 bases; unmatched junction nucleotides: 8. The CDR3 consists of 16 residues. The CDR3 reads CASSLEQGRRIYGYTF. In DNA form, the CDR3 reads TGTGCCAGCAGCTTAGAACAGGGGCGCCGAATCTATGGCTACACCTTC.

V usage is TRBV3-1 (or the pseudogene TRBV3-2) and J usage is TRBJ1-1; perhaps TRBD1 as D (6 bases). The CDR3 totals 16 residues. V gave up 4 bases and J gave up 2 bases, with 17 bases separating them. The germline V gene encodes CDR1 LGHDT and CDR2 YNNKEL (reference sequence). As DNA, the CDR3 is TGTGCCAGCAGCCCCCCAAGGGGGGGGCTCAACACTGAAGCTTTCTTT. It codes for CASSPPRGGLNTEAFF.

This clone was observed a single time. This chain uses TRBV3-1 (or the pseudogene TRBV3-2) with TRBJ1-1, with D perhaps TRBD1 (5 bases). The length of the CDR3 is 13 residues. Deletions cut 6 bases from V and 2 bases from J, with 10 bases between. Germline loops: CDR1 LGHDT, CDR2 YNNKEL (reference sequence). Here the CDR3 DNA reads TGTGCCAGCAGGAATCAGGGAAACACTGAAGCTTTCTTT. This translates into CASRNQGNTEAFF.

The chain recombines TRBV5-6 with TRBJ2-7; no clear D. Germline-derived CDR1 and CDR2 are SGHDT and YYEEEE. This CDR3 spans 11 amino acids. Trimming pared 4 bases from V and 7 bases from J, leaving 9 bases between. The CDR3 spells CASSQAREQYF. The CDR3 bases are TGTGCCAGCAGCCAGGCTCGAGAGCAGTACTTC.

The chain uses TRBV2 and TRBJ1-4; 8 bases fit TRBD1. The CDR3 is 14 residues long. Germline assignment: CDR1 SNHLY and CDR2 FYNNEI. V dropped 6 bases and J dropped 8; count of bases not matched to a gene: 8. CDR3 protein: CASRPDRGGEKLFF. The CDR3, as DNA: TGTGCCAGCAGGCCCGACAGGGGAGGGGAAAAACTGTTTTTT.

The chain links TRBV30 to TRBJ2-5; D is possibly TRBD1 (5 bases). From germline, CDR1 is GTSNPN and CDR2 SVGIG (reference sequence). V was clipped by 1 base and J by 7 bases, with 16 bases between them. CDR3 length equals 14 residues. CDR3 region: CAWSGQVGRGTQYF. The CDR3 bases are TGTGCCTGGAGTGGTCAGGTGGGGCGCGGGACCCAGTACTTC. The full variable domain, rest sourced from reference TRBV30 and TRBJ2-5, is SQTIHQWPATLVQPVGSPLSLECTVEGTSNPNLYWYRQAAGRGLQLLFYSVGIGQISSEVPQNLSASRPQDRQFILSSKKLLLSDSGFYLCAWSGQVGRGTQYFGPGTRLLVL.

DNA for the CDR3: TGTGCCAGCAAAAACAGGGAAAACATTCAGTACTTC. Encoded protein: CASKNRENIQYF. The chain is built from TRBV6-4 and TRBJ2-4; a possible D gene is TRBD1 (6 bases). There are 12 residues in the CDR3. V lost 7 bases and J lost 5, with 9 bases in between. Germline-derived CDR1 and CDR2 are MRHNA and SNTAGT.

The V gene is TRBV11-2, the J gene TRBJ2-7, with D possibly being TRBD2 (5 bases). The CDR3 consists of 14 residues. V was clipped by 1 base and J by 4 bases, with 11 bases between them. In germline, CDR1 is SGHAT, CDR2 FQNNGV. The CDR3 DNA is TGTGCCAGCAGCTTAGGCGGGCCAGTATACGAGCAGTACTTC. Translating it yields CASSLGGPVYEQYF.

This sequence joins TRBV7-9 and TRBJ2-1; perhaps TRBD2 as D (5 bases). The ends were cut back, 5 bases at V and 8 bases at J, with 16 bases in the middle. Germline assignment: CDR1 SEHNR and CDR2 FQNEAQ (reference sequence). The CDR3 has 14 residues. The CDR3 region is CASSPQSSGDEQFF. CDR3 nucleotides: TGTGCCAGCAGCCCACAATCAAGCGGCGATGAGCAGTTCTTC. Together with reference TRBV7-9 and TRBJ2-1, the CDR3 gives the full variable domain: DTGVSQNPRHKITKRGQNVTFRCDPISEHNRLYWYRQTLGQGPEFLTYFQNEAQLEKSRLLSDRFSAERPKGSFSTLEIQRTEQGDSAMYLCASSPQSSGDEQFFGPGTRLTVL.

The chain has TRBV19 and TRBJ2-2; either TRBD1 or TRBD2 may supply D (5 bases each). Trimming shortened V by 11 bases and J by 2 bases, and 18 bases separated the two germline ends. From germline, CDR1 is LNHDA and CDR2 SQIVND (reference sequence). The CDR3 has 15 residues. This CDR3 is CASEGRGKNTGELFF. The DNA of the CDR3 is TGTGCCTCCGAGGGGAGAGGAAAAAACACCGGGGAGCTGTTTTTT.